This TCR beta chain appears in the sequencing data of a study of human T cells and chemical hapten exposure. The CDR3 runs 13 residues. V was shortened by 2 bases and J by 4 bases, with 6 bases between the two germline ends. Specified time point: patch test 3, about 24 weeks after DPC sensitization. Treatment meaning: therapeutic diphenylcyclopropenone sensitization with weekly scalp DPC. Separate cDNA molecules received unique molecular identifiers, which the library attached to them. TCRdb fed the RACE reads into MiXCR, producing one record per CDR3 protein. The top ten hold about 2.7% of the sample, which has 110,000 or so distinct CDR3 sequences, around 35% seen once.

The chain is built from TRBV12-3 or TRBV12-4 and TRBJ1-5; D not resolved. Sequenced material: whole blood, taken in connection with sensitization to the hapten diphenylcyclopropenone (DPC). This TCR was sampled from a man in his forties with alopecia areata. Some clones in this sample may be carry-over from other donors' samples. CDR3 DNA sequence: TGTGCCAGCAGTTTAAGAGAAAATCAGCCCCAGCATTTT. This encodes CASSLRENQPQHF.